These 24 T cell receptor beta chains originate from one sample sequenced in a study of OX40 agonist ivuxolimab in advanced cancers. Method: immunoSEQ multiplex PCR; TCRdb's copy keeps in-frame clones and lacks some. The data show 50,000 to 60,000 clones, around 90% seen once. This material consisted of CD4+ or CD8+ T cells sorted from blood, taken in a trial of the OX40 agonist ivuxolimab. Receptors originate from an adult with an advanced solid tumor such as melanoma, head and neck, liver or kidney cancer.

The rearrangement uses TRBV19 and TRBJ1-2; 7 positions agree with TRBD1. The CDR3 has 15 amino acids. Germline V gives CDR1 LNHDA, CDR2 SQIVND (reference sequence). The J segment lost 8 bases and the V segment lost 9 bases, leaving 18 bases of the junction unmatched. The CDR3 region has the DNA TGTGCCAGCCAGAGGGGGCGGACGGGGAAATACGGCTACACCTTC. Protein product: CASQRGRTGKYGYTF.

The chain links TRBV7-9 to TRBJ2-1; the match to TRBD1 covers 7 bases. Germline V gene lookup returns CDR1 SEHNR and CDR2 FQNEAQ (reference sequence). CDR3 length: 15 residues. After removal of 4 bases from V and 0 bases from J, the junction contained 3 bases not matched to a gene. The CDR3 nucleotides are TGTGCCAGCAGCTCCGACAGGGTCTCCTACAATGAGCAGTTCTTC. Encoded protein: CASSSDRVSYNEQFF.

This rearrangement joins TRBV21-1 to TRBJ2-1; the D call in the table, TRBD2, was not verified against the DNA. TRBV21-1 is a pseudogene locus. This CDR3 comprises 16 residues. CDR3 sequence: CASSPPGPCGYNEQFF. The DNA of the CDR3 is TGTGCCAGCAGCCCCCCCGGTCCTTGCGGGTACAATGAGCAGTTCTTC.

The V call is TRBV9, the J call TRBJ2-5; D gene unclear. This CDR3 is 14 amino acids long. V lost 3 bases and J 5 bases, leaving 14 bases between the germline ends. The germline V gene encodes CDR1 SGDLS and CDR2 YYNGEE. The CDR3 loop is CASSGPRSWETQYF. The DNA for the CDR3 is TGTGCCAGCAGCGGACCCAGGTCATGGGAGACCCAGTACTTC.

CDR3 DNA sequence: TGTGCCTGGAGTGTAGGGCTCGGCCAGCCCCAGCATTTT. Translating gives CAWSVGLGQPQHF. V and J are TRBV30 and TRBJ1-5; the D is unclear. The ends were cut back, 0 bases at V and 7 bases at J, with 10 bases in the middle. Germline values: CDR1 GTSNPN, CDR2 SVGIG (reference sequence). The CDR3 loop spans 13 amino acids.

The J gene is TRBJ1-2, the V gene TRBV28, with 8 bases identical to TRBD1. Germline V CDR1 and CDR2: MDHEN, SYDVKM. V lost 7 bases to trimming and J lost 5 bases; unmatched junction nucleotides: 12. The CDR3 loop spans 15 amino acids. The CDR3 bases are TGTGCCAGCACCCTACCGGGACAGGAGAGATATGGCTACACCTTC. Protein product: CASTLPGQERYGYTF.

This clone came up a few times. CDR3: CASSYTGSQPQHF. In DNA form, the CDR3 reads TGTGCCAGCAGTTATACAGGTTCGCAGCCCCAGCATTTT. The V gene is TRBV6-5, the J gene TRBJ1-5, with D perhaps TRBD1 (5 bases). Trimming took off 3 bases at V and 7 bases at J, with 10 bases between the two ends. Germline values: CDR1 MNHEY, CDR2 SVGAGI. The CDR3 has 13 residues.

The chain recombines TRBV4-1 with TRBJ1-2, with D perhaps TRBD1 (5 bases). CDR1 is MGHRA, CDR2 YSYEKL, per germline. The CDR3 runs 15 residues. V lost 4 bases to trimming and J lost 6 bases, with 18 bases between them. CDR3 DNA: TGCGCCAGCAGCCCTGAATTTGCAGGGTCAAATGGCTACACCTTC. It translates to CASSPEFAGSNGYTF.

A single count supports this clone. The chain uses TRBV6-1 and TRBJ2-7; 9 positions match TRBD2. Germline V gene sequence: CDR1 MNHNS, CDR2 SASEGT. This CDR3 spans 14 amino acids. The junction had 2 bases not matched to a gene; V was cut back by 5 bases and J by 0 bases. This chain's CDR3 is CASSMTSGSYEQYF. CDR3 DNA sequence: TGTGCCAGCAGTATGACTAGCGGCTCCTACGAGCAGTACTTC.

The chain combines TRBV11-1 with TRBJ2-1, with 9 bases fitting TRBD2. The CDR3 runs 17 residues. After removal of 1 base from V and 1 base from J, the junction contained 5 bases not matched to a gene. Germline loops: CDR1 SGHAT, CDR2 FQDESV (reference sequence). CDR3 residues: CASSLVFTSGSYNEQFF. The CDR3 coding sequence is TGTGCCAGCAGCTTAGTGTTTACTAGCGGGTCCTACAATGAGCAGTTCTTC.

The chain employs TRBV7-3 and TRBJ2-3; TRBD2 matches at 10 bases. With 3 bases clipped from V and 2 bases from J, the junction kept 2 bases outside the gene matches. CDR3 length: 15 amino acids. Germline V gene sequence: CDR1 SGHTA, CDR2 FQGTGA. CDR3 coding DNA: TGTGCCAGCAGCTTTAGCGGGGGGCTCACAGATACGCAGTATTTT. It is translated as CASSFSGGLTDTQYF.

The J gene is TRBJ2-1, the V gene TRBV6-1, with 8 bases fitting TRBD1. Per the germline V gene, CDR1 is MNHNS and CDR2 is SASEGT. V was pared by 2 bases and J by 7 bases, with 7 bases of the junction left unmatched. This CDR3 is built from 15 residues. The DNA of the CDR3 is TGTGCCAGCAGTGAAACGGCAGGGGGCCGAAATGAGCAGTTCTTC. Its protein product is CASSETAGGRNEQFF.

The rearrangement joins TRBV28 to TRBJ1-4; D possibly corresponds to TRBD1 (5 bases). This CDR3 region has 17 residues. With 7 bases removed from V and 3 bases from J, the gap between germline ends came to 21 bases. Germline lookup yields CDR1 MDHEN and CDR2 SYDVKM. CDR3 amino acids: CASTPVGGRGSNEKLFF. The CDR3 DNA reads as TGTGCCAGCACCCCGGTTGGTGGGAGGGGTTCTAATGAAAAACTGTTTTTT.

The chain combines TRBV6-5 with TRBJ2-7, with D possibly being TRBD2 (5 bases). The ends were cut back, 8 bases at V and 0 bases at J, with 14 bases in the middle. This CDR3 comprises 14 residues. The germline V gene encodes CDR1 MNHEY and CDR2 SVGAGI. Here the CDR3 DNA reads TGTGCCAGCTCCCAAGATGAGGGCTCCTACGAGCAGTACTTC. Protein product: CASSQDEGSYEQYF.

V is TRBV7-8 and J is TRBJ1-2, with D tentatively TRBD1 (5 bases). The CDR3 runs 17 residues. V was cut by 5 bases and J by 0 bases, with 19 bases left in between. From germline, CDR1 is SGHVS and CDR2 FQNEAQ. The CDR3 loop is CASSPLRVQGPNYGYTF. The DNA of the CDR3 is TGTGCCAGCAGCCCTCTCAGGGTTCAAGGCCCTAACTATGGCTACACCTTC.

The chain employs TRBV6-6 and TRBJ2-5; perhaps D is TRBD1 or TRBD2 (5 bases each). V gave up 6 bases and J gave up 2 bases, with 16 bases separating them. The CDR3 covers 15 residues. CDR1 is MNHNY and CDR2 is SVGAGI in the germline V gene (reference sequence). CDR3 sequence (DNA): TGTGCCAGCAGCGATCCGGGACGGCAACAAGAGACCCAGTACTTC. This gives the protein CASSDPGRQQETQYF.

V is TRBV12-5 and J is TRBJ2-7; 9 nucleotides agree with TRBD1. Per the germline V gene, CDR1 is LGHNT and CDR2 is FRNRAP. Trimming at V came to 6 bases and at J to 3 bases, leaving 9 bases not matched to a gene. The CDR3 loop spans 15 amino acids. In DNA, the CDR3 is TGTGCTAGTGGCCCAAGGGGGACAGGGAGCTACGAGCAGTACTTC. Translating it yields CASGPRGTGSYEQYF.

The V call is TRBV11-3, the J call TRBJ1-2; 9 nucleotides line up with TRBD1. The V gene end was trimmed by 5 bases and the J gene end by 6 bases; junction bases not matched to a gene: 7. From germline, CDR1 is SGHNT and CDR2 YENEEA. The CDR3 loop spans 14 amino acids. In DNA, the CDR3 is TGTGCCAGCAGCGGGGACAGGGCCCCCGATGGCTACACCTTC. Its protein is CASSGDRAPDGYTF.

The CDR3 spells CASSLEAGQEAFF. The CDR3 nucleotides read TGTGCCAGCAGCTTAGAAGCAGGCCAGGAAGCTTTCTTT. This sequence joins TRBV7-9 and TRBJ1-1, with unresolved D. CDR1 and CDR2 (germline): SEHNR, FQNEAQ (reference sequence). Trimming removed 1 base at V and 8 bases at J, with 11 bases between. The CDR3 sequence is 13 residues long.

The chain links TRBV19 to TRBJ2-2, with TRBD2 as a possible D gene (5 bases). CDR3 length equals 14 residues. The V end lost 3 bases, the J end lost 4 bases, and 9 bases lay between the germline ends. Germline CDR1 is LNHDA and CDR2 is SQIVND (reference sequence). CDR3 in amino acids: CASSIDRGTGELFF. Written as DNA, the CDR3 is TGTGCCAGTAGTATTGATCGGGGCACCGGGGAGCTGTTTTTT.

This chain links TRBV28 with TRBJ2-7; 10 bases line up with TRBD1. The germline CDR1 and CDR2 sequences are MDHEN and SYDVKM. V lost 6 bases to trimming and J lost 2 bases; unmatched junction nucleotides: 13. The CDR3 extends over 17 amino acids. The CDR3 DNA follows: TGTGCCAGCAGCCCTGGGGGACAGGGGCTCCCCACCTACGAGCAGTACTTC. It codes for CASSPGGQGLPTYEQYF.

The gene calls are TRBV7-2 and TRBJ2-5; D is uncertain. The CDR3 runs 13 residues. In germline, CDR1 is SGHTA, CDR2 FQGNSA. Trimming took 3 bases from V and 5 from J, leaving 10 bases between them. CDR3 in DNA: TGTGCCAGCAGCTTTTGGCAACGGGAGACCCAGTACTTC. This translates into CASSFWQRETQYF.

The chain recombines TRBV5-1 with TRBJ2-3; tentative D call: TRBD1 (5 bases). CDR1 SGHRS and CDR2 YFSETQ come from the germline V gene. The CDR3 sequence is 14 residues long. Trimming stripped 4 bases from V and 2 bases from J, with 11 bases between. The CDR3 here is CASSDGHPTDTQYF. Written as DNA, the CDR3 is TGCGCCAGCAGCGATGGACACCCCACAGATACGCAGTATTTT. Filled out from reference TRBV5-1 and TRBJ2-3, the complete variable domain reads KAGVTQTPRYLIKTRGQQVTLSCSPISGHRSVSWYQQTPGQGLQFLFEYFSETQRNKGNFPGRFSGRQFSNSRSEMNVSTLELGDSALYLCASSDGHPTDTQYFGPGTRLTVL.

V and J are TRBV14 and TRBJ1-1, with a weak D call TRBD1 (5 bases). Germline V CDR1 and CDR2: SGHDN, FVKESK. This CDR3 has 13 residues. V lost 4 bases to trimming and J lost 7 bases, with 13 bases between them. CDR3 DNA: TGTGCCAGCAGCCTCCAAAGGGGTCGTGAAGCTTTCTTT. Translated: CASSLQRGREAFF.